The entry below describes one T cell receptor (beta chain). Its antigen remains unidentified. Sequencing used immunoSEQ multiplex PCR; TCRdb keeps in-frame clones, though not all of them. The sample has around 94,000 clones; over 85% are singletons. Unmatched junction bases numbered 5, after V lost 5 bases and J lost 5 bases. The germline CDR1 and CDR2 sequences are MDHEN and SYDVKM. The CDR3 totals 13 residues. These data come from a study of cytomegalovirus exposure and HLA in healthy donors. As for the study in general: The roughly 120 validation repertoires were reported in a later analysis to have been generated on the same platform as the roughly 630 first-cohort repertoires.

Study outcomes and limitations: Cytomegalovirus status was reportedly diagnosed by the classifier with high sensitivity and specificity.

The sequence came from a young woman in good health and CMV-seronegative. The rearrangement links TRBV28 to TRBJ2-7; TRBD2 aligns across 8 bases. Sequences were obtained from PBMCs. CDR3 in DNA: TGTGCCAGCAGTCCGGGACTAGTGGACGAGCAGTACTTC. This sequence encodes CASSPGLVDEQYF.